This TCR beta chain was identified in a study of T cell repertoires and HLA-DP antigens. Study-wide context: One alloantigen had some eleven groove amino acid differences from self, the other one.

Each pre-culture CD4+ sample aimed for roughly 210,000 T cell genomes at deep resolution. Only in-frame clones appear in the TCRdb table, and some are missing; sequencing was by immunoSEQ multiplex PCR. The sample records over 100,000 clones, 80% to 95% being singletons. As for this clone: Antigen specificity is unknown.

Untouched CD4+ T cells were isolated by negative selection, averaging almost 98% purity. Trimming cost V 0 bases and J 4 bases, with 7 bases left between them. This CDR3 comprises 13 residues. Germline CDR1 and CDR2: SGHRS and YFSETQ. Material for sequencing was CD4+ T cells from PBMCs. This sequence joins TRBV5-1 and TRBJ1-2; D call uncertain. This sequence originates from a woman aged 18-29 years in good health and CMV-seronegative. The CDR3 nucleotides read TGCGCCAGCAGCTTGGACGGACCCTATGGCTACACCTTC. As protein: CASSLDGPYGYTF.